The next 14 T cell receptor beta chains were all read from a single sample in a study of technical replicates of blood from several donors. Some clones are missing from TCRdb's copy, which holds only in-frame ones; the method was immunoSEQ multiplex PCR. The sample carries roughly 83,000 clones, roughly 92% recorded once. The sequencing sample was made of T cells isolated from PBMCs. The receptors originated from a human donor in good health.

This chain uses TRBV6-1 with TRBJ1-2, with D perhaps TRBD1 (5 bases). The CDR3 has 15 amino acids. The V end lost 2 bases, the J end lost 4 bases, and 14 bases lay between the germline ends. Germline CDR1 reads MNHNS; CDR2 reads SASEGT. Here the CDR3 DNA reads TGTGCCAGCAGTGAATTGGGGTTCGGGGGCTATGGCTACACCTTC. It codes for CASSELGFGGYGYTF.

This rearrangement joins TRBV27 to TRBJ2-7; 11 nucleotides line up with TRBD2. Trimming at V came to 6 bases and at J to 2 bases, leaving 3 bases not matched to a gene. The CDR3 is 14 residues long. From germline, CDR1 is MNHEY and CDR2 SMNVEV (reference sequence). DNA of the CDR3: TGTGCCAGCAGACTAGCGGGAGACCCCTACGAGCAGTACTTC. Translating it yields CASRLAGDPYEQYF.

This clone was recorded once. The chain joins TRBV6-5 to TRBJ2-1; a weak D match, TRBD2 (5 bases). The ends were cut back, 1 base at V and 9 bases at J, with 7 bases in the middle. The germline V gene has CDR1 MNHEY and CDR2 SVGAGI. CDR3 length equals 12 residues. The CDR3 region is CASSYLGGEQFF. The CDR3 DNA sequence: TGTGCCAGCAGTTACTTAGGAGGTGAGCAGTTCTTC.

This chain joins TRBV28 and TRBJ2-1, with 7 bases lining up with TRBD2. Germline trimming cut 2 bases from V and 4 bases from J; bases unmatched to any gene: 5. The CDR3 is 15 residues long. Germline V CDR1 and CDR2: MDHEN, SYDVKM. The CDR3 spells CASSLGSGMYNEQFF. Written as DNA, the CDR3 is TGTGCCAGCAGTTTAGGAAGCGGGATGTACAATGAGCAGTTCTTC.

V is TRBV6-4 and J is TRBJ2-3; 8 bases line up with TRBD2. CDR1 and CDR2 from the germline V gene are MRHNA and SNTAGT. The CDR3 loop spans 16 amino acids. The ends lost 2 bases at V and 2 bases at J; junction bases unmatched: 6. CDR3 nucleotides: TGTGCCAGCAGTGACAACGCGGGGGGAGACACAGATACGCAGTATTTT. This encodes CASSDNAGGDTDTQYF.

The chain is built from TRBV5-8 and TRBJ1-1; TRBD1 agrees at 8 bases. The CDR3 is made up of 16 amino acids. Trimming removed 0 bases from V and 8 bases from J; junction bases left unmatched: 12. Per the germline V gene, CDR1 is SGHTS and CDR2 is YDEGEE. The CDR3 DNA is TGTGCCAGCAGCTTGGGGTTTACCGGGACAGGTCTAGAAGCTTTCTTT. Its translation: CASSLGFTGTGLEAFF.

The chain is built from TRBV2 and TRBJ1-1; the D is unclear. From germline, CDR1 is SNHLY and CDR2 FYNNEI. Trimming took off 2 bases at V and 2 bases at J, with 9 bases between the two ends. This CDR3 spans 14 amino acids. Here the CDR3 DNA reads TGTGCCAGCAGTGAACAGGCTTCAAACACTGAAGCTTTCTTT. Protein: CASSEQASNTEAFF.

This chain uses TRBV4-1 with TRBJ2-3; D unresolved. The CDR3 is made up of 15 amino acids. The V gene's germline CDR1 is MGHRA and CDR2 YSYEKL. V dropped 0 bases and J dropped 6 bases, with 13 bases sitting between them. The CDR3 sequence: CASSQDRLSSDTQYF. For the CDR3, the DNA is TGCGCCAGCAGCCAAGATAGACTGAGCTCGGATACGCAGTATTTT.

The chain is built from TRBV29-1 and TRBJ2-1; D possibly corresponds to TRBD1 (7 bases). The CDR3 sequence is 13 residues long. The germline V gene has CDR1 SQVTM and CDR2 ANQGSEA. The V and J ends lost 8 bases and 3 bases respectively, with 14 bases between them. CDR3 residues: CSSRQGGYNEQFF. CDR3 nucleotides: TGCAGCTCCCGGCAGGGGGGCTACAATGAGCAGTTCTTC.

CDR3 DNA sequence: TGTGCCAGCAGTCGCGGGACGGCCAAAAACATTCAGTACTTC. Translating gives CASSRGTAKNIQYF. The gene calls are TRBV6-5 and TRBJ2-4; tentatively, D is TRBD2 (6 bases). CDR1 MNHEY and CDR2 SVGAGI come from the germline V gene. V lost 5 bases and J lost 1, with 9 bases in between. The CDR3 consists of 14 residues.

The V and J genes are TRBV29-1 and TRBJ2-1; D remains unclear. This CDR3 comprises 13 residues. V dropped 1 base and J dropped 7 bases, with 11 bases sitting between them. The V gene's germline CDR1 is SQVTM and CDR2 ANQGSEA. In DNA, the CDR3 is TGCAGCGTTGAAGCCCTGAGGTTTAATGAGCAGTTCTTC. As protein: CSVEALRFNEQFF.

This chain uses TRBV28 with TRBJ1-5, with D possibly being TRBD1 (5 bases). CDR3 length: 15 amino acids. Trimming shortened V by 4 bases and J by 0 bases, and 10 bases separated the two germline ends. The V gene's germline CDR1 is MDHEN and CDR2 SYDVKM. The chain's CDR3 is CASSWGGNSNQPQHF. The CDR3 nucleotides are TGTGCCAGCAGTTGGGGGGGAAATAGCAATCAGCCCCAGCATTTT.

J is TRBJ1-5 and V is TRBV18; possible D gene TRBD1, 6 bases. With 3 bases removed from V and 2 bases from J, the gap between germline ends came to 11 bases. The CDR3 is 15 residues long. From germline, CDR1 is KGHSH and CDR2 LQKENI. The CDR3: CASSPTGIGNQPQHF. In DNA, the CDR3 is TGTGCCAGCTCACCGACAGGTATTGGCAATCAGCCCCAGCATTTT.

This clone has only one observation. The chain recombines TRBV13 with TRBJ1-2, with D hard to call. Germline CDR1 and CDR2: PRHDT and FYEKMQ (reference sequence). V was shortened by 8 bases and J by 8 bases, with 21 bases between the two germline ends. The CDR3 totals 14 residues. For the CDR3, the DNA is TGTGCCAGCGAACATTGGGGAGCTTCTCAAGGCTACACCTTC. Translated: CASEHWGASQGYTF.